A selection of T cell receptor beta chains follows, all from one sample in a study of OX40 agonist ivuxolimab in advanced cancers. Using immunoSEQ multiplex PCR, the repertoire was profiled, and TCRdb retains in-frame clones only, with some absent. Among about 67,000 clones listed, approximately 80% were seen once. The sequenced sample was CD4+ or CD8+ T cells sorted from blood, obtained in a trial of the OX40 agonist ivuxolimab. Every receptor here comes from an adult with an advanced solid tumor such as melanoma, head and neck, liver or kidney cancer. Both conserved end residues are part of each CDR3. Each record gives: CDR3 protein, CDR3 DNA, D gene, J gene, CDR3 length, V gene, clone size. D genes are given only for firm matches. Clone size, where shown, is once, few, many, or a class for clones that have expanded.

cdr3_aa: CASSQELRGPAGTQYF
cdr3_nt: TGTGCCAGCAGCCAAGAGTTACGGGGTCCGGCAGGGACCCAGTACTTC
d_call: -
j_call: TRBJ2-5
cdr3_length: 16
v_call: TRBV4-2
clone_size: few

cdr3_aa: CASSITPSSYEQYF
cdr3_nt: TGTGCCAGTAGTATAACCCCGAGCTCCTACGAGCAGTACTTC
d_call: -
j_call: TRBJ2-7
cdr3_length: 14
v_call: TRBV19
clone_size: -

cdr3_aa: CASRLSYNEQFF
cdr3_nt: TGTGCCAGTAGGCTATCATACAATGAGCAGTTCTTC
d_call: -
j_call: TRBJ2-1
cdr3_length: 12
v_call: TRBV19
clone_size: -

cdr3_aa: CASSRTGAAMNTEAFF
cdr3_nt: TGCGCCAGCAGCAGGACAGGGGCCGCAATGAACACTGAAGCTTTCTTT
d_call: TRBD1
j_call: TRBJ1-1
cdr3_length: 16
v_call: TRBV5-1
clone_size: -

cdr3_aa: CASSRHDRPYGYTF
cdr3_nt: TGTGCCAGCAGTCGGCATGACAGGCCCTATGGCTACACCTTC
d_call: -
j_call: TRBJ1-2
cdr3_length: 14
v_call: TRBV6-5
clone_size: -

cdr3_aa: CASSTTRDFQETQYF
cdr3_nt: TGTGCCAGCAGTACGACAAGGGACTTCCAAGAGACCCAGTACTTC
d_call: -
j_call: TRBJ2-5
cdr3_length: 15
v_call: TRBV27
clone_size: -

cdr3_aa: CASNPYNQPQHF
cdr3_nt: TGTGCCAGCAACCCCTATAATCAGCCCCAGCATTTT
d_call: -
j_call: TRBJ1-5
cdr3_length: 12
v_call: TRBV6-1
clone_size: -

cdr3_aa: CASSLSTSGSYNEQFF
cdr3_nt: TGTGCCAGCAGCTTATCCACTAGCGGGAGTTACAATGAGCAGTTCTTC
d_call: TRBD2
j_call: TRBJ2-1
cdr3_length: 16
v_call: TRBV7-3
clone_size: -

cdr3_aa: CASSPTDRIYGYTF
cdr3_nt: TGTGCCAGTAGTCCGACTGACAGGATCTATGGCTACACCTTC
d_call: -
j_call: TRBJ1-2
cdr3_length: 14
v_call: TRBV19
clone_size: few

cdr3_aa: CASSPGTGTYEQYF
cdr3_nt: TGTGCCAGCAGCCCTGGGACCGGTACCTACGAGCAGTACTTC
d_call: -
j_call: TRBJ2-7
cdr3_length: 14
v_call: TRBV11-2
clone_size: -

cdr3_aa: CASSESVSNTGELFF
cdr3_nt: TGTGCCAGCAGTGAATCAGTCTCGAACACCGGGGAGCTGTTTTTT
d_call: -
j_call: TRBJ2-2
cdr3_length: 15
v_call: TRBV6-1
clone_size: -

cdr3_aa: CASSYSYRKVRTEAFF
cdr3_nt: TGTGCCAGCAGTTACTCGTACAGGAAGGTTAGGACTGAAGCTTTCTTT
d_call: -
j_call: TRBJ1-1
cdr3_length: 16
v_call: TRBV6-6
clone_size: -

cdr3_aa: CASSLGSGAARGYTF
cdr3_nt: TGTGCCAGCAGCTTGGGGTCAGGGGCGGCTAGGGGCTACACCTTC
d_call: -
j_call: TRBJ1-2
cdr3_length: 15
v_call: TRBV4-2
clone_size: -

cdr3_aa: CASSYSKRDPRWEQYF
cdr3_nt: TGTGCCAGCAGTTACTCGAAAAGGGACCCCCGCTGGGAGCAGTACTTC
d_call: -
j_call: TRBJ2-7
cdr3_length: 16
v_call: TRBV6-5
clone_size: -

cdr3_aa: CASRGTSGENTGELFF
cdr3_nt: TGTGCCAGCAGGGGGACTAGCGGGGAGAACACCGGGGAGCTGTTTTTT
d_call: TRBD2
j_call: TRBJ2-2
cdr3_length: 16
v_call: TRBV28
clone_size: once

cdr3_aa: CASSLGQGTYGYTF
cdr3_nt: TGTGCCAGCAGCTTGGGACAGGGGACTTATGGCTACACCTTC
d_call: TRBD1
j_call: TRBJ1-2
cdr3_length: 14
v_call: TRBV5-6
clone_size: few

cdr3_aa: CAWSDRGPGGYTF
cdr3_nt: TGTGCCTGGAGTGACAGGGGGCCCGGCGGCTACACCTTC
d_call: TRBD1
j_call: TRBJ1-2
cdr3_length: 13
v_call: TRBV30
clone_size: -

cdr3_aa: CASSVGMSNQPQHF
cdr3_nt: TGTGCCAGCAGCGTCGGGATGAGCAATCAGCCCCAGCATTTT
d_call: -
j_call: TRBJ1-5
cdr3_length: 14
v_call: TRBV7-2
clone_size: -

cdr3_aa: CASSYLTGGDPSGYTF
cdr3_nt: TGTGCCAGCAGCTACCTCACAGGGGGCGATCCCTCTGGCTACACCTTC
d_call: TRBD1
j_call: TRBJ1-2
cdr3_length: 16
v_call: TRBV7-2
clone_size: once

cdr3_aa: CASSLIGDKVTYEQYF
cdr3_nt: TGTGCCAGCAGTTTAATAGGGGACAAGGTAACTTACGAGCAGTACTTC
d_call: -
j_call: TRBJ2-7
cdr3_length: 16
v_call: TRBV27
clone_size: once

cdr3_aa: CASSPGRNNQPQHF
cdr3_nt: TGTGCCAGCTCACCAGGACGGAACAATCAGCCCCAGCATTTT
d_call: -
j_call: TRBJ1-5
cdr3_length: 14
v_call: TRBV18
clone_size: -

cdr3_aa: CASSSNTKTGDYNEQFF
cdr3_nt: TGTGCCAGCAGTTCAAACACGAAGACAGGGGATTACAATGAGCAGTTCTTC
d_call: TRBD1
j_call: TRBJ2-1
cdr3_length: 17
v_call: TRBV27
clone_size: -

cdr3_aa: CASSLGGVYNEQFF
cdr3_nt: TGCGCCAGCAGCTTGGGAGGGGTGTACAATGAGCAGTTCTTC
d_call: -
j_call: TRBJ2-1
cdr3_length: 14
v_call: TRBV5-1
clone_size: -

cdr3_aa: CSASQGFEAFF
cdr3_nt: TGCAGTGCTAGTCAGGGATTTGAAGCTTTCTTT
d_call: -
j_call: TRBJ1-1
cdr3_length: 11
v_call: TRBV20-1
clone_size: -

cdr3_aa: CASSLLDGTSGPQETQYF
cdr3_nt: TGTGCCAGCAGCTTGCTGGACGGGACTAGCGGGCCACAAGAGACCCAGTACTTC
d_call: TRBD2
j_call: TRBJ2-5
cdr3_length: 18
v_call: TRBV5-6
clone_size: -

cdr3_aa: CASSRYRGRNQPQHF
cdr3_nt: TGTGCCAGCAGCCGATACAGGGGCAGGAATCAGCCCCAGCATTTT
d_call: TRBD1
j_call: TRBJ1-5
cdr3_length: 15
v_call: TRBV27
clone_size: -

cdr3_aa: CASSPRGASGANVLTF
cdr3_nt: TGTGCCAGCAGCCCGAGAGGGGCCTCTGGGGCCAACGTCCTGACTTTC
d_call: -
j_call: TRBJ2-6
cdr3_length: 16
v_call: TRBV5-6
clone_size: -

cdr3_aa: CAFGQVGTQYF
cdr3_nt: TGTGCCTTCGGGCAGGTCGGGACCCAGTACTTC
d_call: -
j_call: TRBJ2-5
cdr3_length: 11
v_call: TRBV28
clone_size: -